This T cell receptor (beta chain) originates from a study of cytomegalovirus exposure and HLA in healthy donors. Study context: The 500 to 750 first-cohort repertoires and the 110 or so validation repertoires shared the same platform, a later analysis reported. General observations from the study: Among TCR sequences, most were rare, though some public TCRs appeared in many donors. Specificity of a few CMV-associated chains for CMV antigens was verified in vitro. There were fewer than 200 TCR beta chains listed as cytomegalovirus-associated.

The CDR3 is made up of 14 amino acids. Germline V CDR1 and CDR2: MDHEN, SYDVKM. V dropped 6 bases and J dropped 8 bases, with 19 bases sitting between them. Libraries were prepared by immunoSEQ multiplex PCR; TCRdb keeps only in-frame clonotypes and omits some of them. The data show 30,000 to 40,000 clones, about 93% seen once. To note about this clone: Its antigen is as yet unknown.

The chain couples TRBV28 to TRBJ1-2; D is possibly TRBD1 (5 bases). The clonotype comes from a man aged 18-30 years in good health and CMV-seronegative. Sequencing was performed on PBMCs. The CDR3 region is CASRDETRGMGYTF. The CDR3 DNA is TGTGCCAGCAGGGATGAAACACGGGGGATGGGCTACACCTTC.